This TCR beta chain was captured in a study of blood T cell repertoires in COVID-19. Study-wide context: Material from acute and convalescent COVID-19 was sourced from the United States, Italy and Spain. PBMCs, B-cell-depleted T cells, or T cells were the source of the cDNA or gDNA that made up the material.

This CDR3 has 16 amino acids. Germline V gives CDR1 SEHNR, CDR2 FQNEAQ (reference sequence). V shed 5 bases and J 2 bases; nucleotides not matched to a gene: 9. Original data processing: For nucleated cells, counts were estimated from reference gene primer amplification. Sequenced by immunoSEQ multiplex PCR; TCRdb stores in-frame clones only, minus some. That table is the source of V, J and clone size, and D and trimming were worked out from the DNA. The sample shows about 380,000 clones, roughly 77% of them seen only once. The chain carries TRBV7-9 and TRBJ1-1; 9 nucleotides agree with TRBD1. Specimen: peripheral blood. This TCR came from a human donor with acute or convalescent COVID-19. The donor label of this sample is uncertain. CDR3 sequence reads: CASSQNRGRGNTEAFF. CDR3 nucleotide sequence: TGTGCCAGCAGCCAGAACAGGGGGCGAGGTAACACTGAAGCTTTCTTT.